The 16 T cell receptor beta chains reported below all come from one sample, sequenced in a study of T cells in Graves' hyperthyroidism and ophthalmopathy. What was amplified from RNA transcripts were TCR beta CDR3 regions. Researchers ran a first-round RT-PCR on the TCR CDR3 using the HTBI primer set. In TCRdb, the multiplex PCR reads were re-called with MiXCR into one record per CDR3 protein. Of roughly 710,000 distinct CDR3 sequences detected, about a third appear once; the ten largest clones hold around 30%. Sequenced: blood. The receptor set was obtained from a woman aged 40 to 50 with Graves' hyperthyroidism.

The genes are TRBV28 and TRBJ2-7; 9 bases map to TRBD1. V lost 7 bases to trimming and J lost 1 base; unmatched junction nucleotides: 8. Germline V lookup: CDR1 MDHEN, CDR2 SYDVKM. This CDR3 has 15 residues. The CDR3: CASNVPGQGSYEQYF. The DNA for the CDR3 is TGTGCCAGCAACGTACCGGGACAGGGTTCCTACGAGCAGTACTTC.

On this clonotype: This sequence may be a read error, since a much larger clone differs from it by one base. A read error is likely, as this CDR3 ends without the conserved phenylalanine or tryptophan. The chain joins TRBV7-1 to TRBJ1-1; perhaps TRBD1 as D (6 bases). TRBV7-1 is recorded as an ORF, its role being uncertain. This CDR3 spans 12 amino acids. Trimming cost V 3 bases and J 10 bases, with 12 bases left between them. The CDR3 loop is CASSSSIGGAFL. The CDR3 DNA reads TGTGCCAGCAGCTCCTCCATAGGGGGAGCTTTCCTT.

CDR3 DNA: TGTGCCAGCAGCAGAACCGACAGGGGTGTCACTGAAGCTTTCTTT. The encoded protein is CASSRTDRGVTEAFF. J is TRBJ1-1 and V is TRBV7-2; 8 positions match TRBD1. This CDR3 comprises 15 residues. V trimming: 5 bases; J trimming: 4 bases; junction bases outside the gene matches: 9. The germline CDR1 and CDR2 sequences are SGHTA and FQGNSA.

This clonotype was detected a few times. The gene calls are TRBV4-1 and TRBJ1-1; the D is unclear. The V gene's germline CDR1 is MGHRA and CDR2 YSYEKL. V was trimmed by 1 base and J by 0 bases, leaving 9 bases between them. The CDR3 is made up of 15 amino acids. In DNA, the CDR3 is TGCGCCAGCAGCCAAGGCCGTATGATGAACACTGAAGCTTTCTTT. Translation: CASSQGRMMNTEAFF.

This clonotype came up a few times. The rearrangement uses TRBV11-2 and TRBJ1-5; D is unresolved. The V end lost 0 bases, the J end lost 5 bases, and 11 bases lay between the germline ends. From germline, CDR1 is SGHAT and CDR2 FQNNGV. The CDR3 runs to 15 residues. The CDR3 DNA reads TGTGCCAGCAGCTTAGAAGGGCGAGAGGATCAGCCCCAGCATTTT. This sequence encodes CASSLEGREDQPQHF.

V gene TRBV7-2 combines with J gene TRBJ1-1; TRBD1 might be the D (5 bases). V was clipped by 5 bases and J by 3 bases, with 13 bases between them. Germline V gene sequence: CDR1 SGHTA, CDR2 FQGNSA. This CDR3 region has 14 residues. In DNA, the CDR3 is TGTGCCAGCAGCCGAAGGGGCCGGCACACTGAAGCTTTCTTT. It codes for CASSRRGRHTEAFF. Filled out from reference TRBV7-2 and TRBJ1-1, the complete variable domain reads GAGVSQSPSNKVTEKGKDVELRCDPISGHTALYWYRQSLGQGLEFLIYFQGNSAPDKSGLPSDRFSAERTGGSVSTLTIQRTQQEDSAVYLCASSRRGRHTEAFFGQGTRLTVV.

CDR3 DNA sequence: TGCAGTGCTAGAGATCTCGACGGGAGCTTCAATGAGCAGTTCTTC. This gives the protein CSARDLDGSFNEQFF. This rearrangement joins TRBV20-1 to TRBJ2-1; D may be TRBD2 (6 bases). Trimming removed 0 bases from V and 6 bases from J, with 15 bases in between. The CDR3 totals 15 residues. From germline, CDR1 is DFQATT and CDR2 SNEGSKA (reference sequence).

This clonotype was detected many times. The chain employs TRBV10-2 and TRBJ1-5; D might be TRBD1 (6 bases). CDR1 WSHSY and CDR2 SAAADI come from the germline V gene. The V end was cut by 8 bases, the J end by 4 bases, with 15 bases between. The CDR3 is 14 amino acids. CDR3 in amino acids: CASASDSTNQPQHF. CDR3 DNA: TGCGCCAGCGCATCGGACAGTACGAATCAGCCCCAGCATTTT.

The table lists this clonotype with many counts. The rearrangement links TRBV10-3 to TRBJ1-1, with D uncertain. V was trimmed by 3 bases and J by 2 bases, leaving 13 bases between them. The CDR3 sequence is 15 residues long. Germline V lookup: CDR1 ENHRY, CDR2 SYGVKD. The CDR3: CAISEMELTNTEAFF. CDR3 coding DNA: TGTGCCATCAGTGAAATGGAACTAACTAACACTGAAGCTTTCTTT.

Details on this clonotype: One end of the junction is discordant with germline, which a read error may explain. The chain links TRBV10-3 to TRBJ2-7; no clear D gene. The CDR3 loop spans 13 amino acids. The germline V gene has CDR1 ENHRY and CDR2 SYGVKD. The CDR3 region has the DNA TGTGCCAGCAGTTTAGTCGAGAACGGGTTCGAGTACTTC. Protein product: CASSLVENGFEYF.

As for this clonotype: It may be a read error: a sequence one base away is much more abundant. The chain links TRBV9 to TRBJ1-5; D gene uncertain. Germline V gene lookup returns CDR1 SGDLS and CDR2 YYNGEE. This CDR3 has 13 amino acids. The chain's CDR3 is CAGSVDGVGPQHF. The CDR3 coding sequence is TGTGCCGGCAGCGTAGACGGAGTGGGGCCCCAGCATTTT.

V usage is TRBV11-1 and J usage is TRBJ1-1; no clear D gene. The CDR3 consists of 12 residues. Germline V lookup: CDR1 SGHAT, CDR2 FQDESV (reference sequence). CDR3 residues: CAMAGENTEAFF. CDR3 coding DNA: TGTGCTATGGCTGGCGAGAACACTGAAGCTTTCTTT.

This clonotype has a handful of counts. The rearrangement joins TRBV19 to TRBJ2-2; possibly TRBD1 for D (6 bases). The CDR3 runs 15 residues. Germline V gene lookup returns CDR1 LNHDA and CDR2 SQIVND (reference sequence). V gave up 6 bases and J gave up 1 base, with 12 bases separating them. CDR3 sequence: CASRTGTLNTGELFF. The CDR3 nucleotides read TGTGCCAGTAGAACCGGGACACTGAACACCGGGGAGCTGTTTTTT. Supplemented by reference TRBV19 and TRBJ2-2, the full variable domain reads DGGITQSPKYLFRKEGQNVTLSCEQNLNHDAMYWYRQDPGQGLRLIYYSQIVNDFQKGDIAEGYSVSREKKESFPLTVTSAQKNPTAFYLCASRTGTLNTGELFFGEGSRLTVL.

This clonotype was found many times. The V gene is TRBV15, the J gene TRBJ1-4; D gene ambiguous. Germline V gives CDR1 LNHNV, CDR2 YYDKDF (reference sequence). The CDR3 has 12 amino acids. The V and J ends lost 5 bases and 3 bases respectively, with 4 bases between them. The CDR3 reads CATSGPNEKLFF. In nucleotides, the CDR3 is TGTGCCACCAGCGGACCTAATGAAAAACTGTTTTTT.

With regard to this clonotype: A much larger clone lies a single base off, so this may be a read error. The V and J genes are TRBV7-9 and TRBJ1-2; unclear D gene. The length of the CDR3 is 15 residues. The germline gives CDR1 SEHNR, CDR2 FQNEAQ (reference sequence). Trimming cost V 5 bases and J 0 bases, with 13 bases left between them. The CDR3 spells CASSLNGDTNYGYTF. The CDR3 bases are TGTGCCAGCAGCCTAAACGGGGATACTAACTATGGCTACACCTTC.

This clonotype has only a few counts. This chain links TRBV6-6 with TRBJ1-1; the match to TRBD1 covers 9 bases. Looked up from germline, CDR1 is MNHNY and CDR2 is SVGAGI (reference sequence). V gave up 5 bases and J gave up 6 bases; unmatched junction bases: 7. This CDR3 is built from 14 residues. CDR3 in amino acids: CASSPRDRASEAFF. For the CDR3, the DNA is TGTGCCAGCAGTCCCCGGGACAGGGCTTCTGAAGCTTTCTTT.